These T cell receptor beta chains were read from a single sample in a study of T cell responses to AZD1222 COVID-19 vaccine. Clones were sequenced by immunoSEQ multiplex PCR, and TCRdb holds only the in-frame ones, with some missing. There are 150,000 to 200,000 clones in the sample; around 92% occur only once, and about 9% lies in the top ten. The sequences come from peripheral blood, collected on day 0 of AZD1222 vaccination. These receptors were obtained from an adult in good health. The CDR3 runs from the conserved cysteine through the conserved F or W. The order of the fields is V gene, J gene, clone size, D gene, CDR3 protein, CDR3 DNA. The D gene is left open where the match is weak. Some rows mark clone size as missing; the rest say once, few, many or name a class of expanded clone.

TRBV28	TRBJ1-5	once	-	CASSFLASNQPQHF	TGTGCCAGCAGTTTTTTGGCCAGCAATCAGCCCCAGCATTTT
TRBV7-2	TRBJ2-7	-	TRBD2	CASSLEAGSSYEQYF	TGTGCCAGCAGCTTAGAAGCGGGAAGCTCCTACGAGCAGTACTTC
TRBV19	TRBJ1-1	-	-	CASGGYTEAFF	TGTGCCAGTGGGGGTTACACTGAAGCTTTCTTT
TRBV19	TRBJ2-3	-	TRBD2	CASSSHLSGITDTQYF	TGTGCCAGTAGTAGCCATCTTAGCGGGATCACAGATACGCAGTATTTT
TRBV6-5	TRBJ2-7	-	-	CASTRAGLREQYF	TGTGCCAGCACTCGCGCGGGATTGCGGGAGCAGTACTTC
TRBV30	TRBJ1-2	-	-	CAWSLGGGYGYTF	TGTGCCTGGAGTCTAGGGGGAGGCTATGGCTACACCTTC
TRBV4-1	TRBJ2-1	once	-	CASSHFSLNEQFF	TGCGCCAGCAGCCACTTCTCCTTGAATGAGCAGTTCTTC
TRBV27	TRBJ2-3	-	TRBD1	CASARGGQGRTDTQYF	TGTGCCAGCGCCCGAGGGGGACAGGGTCGCACAGATACGCAGTATTTT
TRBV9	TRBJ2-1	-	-	CASSVVGSYNEQFF	TGTGCCAGCAGCGTAGTAGGCAGCTACAATGAGCAGTTCTTC
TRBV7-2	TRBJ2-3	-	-	CASSLGRASTDTQYF	TGTGCCAGCAGCTTAGGTAGGGCTAGCACAGATACGCAGTATTTT
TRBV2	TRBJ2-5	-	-	CASSGVRGQETQYF	TGTGCCAGCAGTGGCGTAAGGGGCCAAGAGACCCAGTACTTC
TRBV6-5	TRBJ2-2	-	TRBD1	CASSYRGLTGELFF	TGTGCCAGCAGTTACAGGGGGCTAACCGGGGAGCTGTTTTTT
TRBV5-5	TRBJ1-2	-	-	CASTREDYGYTF	TGTGCCAGCACCCGAGAGGACTATGGCTACACCTTC
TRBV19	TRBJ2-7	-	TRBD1	CASSTTQGAAYEQYF	TGTGCCAGTAGTACGACACAGGGGGCCGCGTACGAGCAGTACTTC